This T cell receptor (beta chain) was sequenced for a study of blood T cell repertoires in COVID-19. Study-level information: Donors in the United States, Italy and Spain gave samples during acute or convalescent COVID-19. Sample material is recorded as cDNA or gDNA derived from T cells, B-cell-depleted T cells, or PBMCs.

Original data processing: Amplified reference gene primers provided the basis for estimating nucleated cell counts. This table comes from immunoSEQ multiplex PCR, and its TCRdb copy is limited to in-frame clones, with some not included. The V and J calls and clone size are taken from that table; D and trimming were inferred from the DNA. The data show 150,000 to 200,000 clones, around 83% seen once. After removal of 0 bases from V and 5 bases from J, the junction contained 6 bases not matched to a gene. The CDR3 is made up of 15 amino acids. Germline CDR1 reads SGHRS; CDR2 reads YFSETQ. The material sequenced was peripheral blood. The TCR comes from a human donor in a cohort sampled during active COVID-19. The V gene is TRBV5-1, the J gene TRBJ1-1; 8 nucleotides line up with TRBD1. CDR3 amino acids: CASSLGTGRGTEAFF. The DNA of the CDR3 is TGCGCCAGCAGCTTGGGGACAGGGAGGGGGACTGAAGCTTTCTTT.